This T cell receptor (beta chain) comes out of a study of blood T cell repertoires in COVID-19. The CDR3 has 15 amino acids. The ends lost 2 bases at V and 5 bases at J; junction bases unmatched: 4. Germline CDR1 ENHRY, CDR2 SYGVKD. This table comes from immunoSEQ multiplex PCR, and its TCRdb copy is limited to in-frame clones, with some not included. The sample shows about 5,600 clones, around 85% of them seen only once. This TCR was recovered from a human donor in a cohort sampled during active COVID-19. J is TRBJ2-1 and V is TRBV10-3; 9 bases align to TRBD2. The sample taken for sequencing was peripheral blood. The DNA of the CDR3 is TGTGCCATCAGTGAGGATAGCGGGGGACACAATGAGCAGTTCTTC. Residues: CAISEDSGGHNEQFF.